This T cell receptor beta chain was recorded in a study of technical replicates of blood from several donors. This clone was found a few times. Profiled with immunoSEQ multiplex PCR; TCRdb holds only in-frame clones, not every one. The sample holds around 80,000 clones, approximately 90% seen once. This CDR3 contains 14 residues. Germline V lookup: CDR1 SGHRS, CDR2 YFSETQ. Unmatched junction bases numbered 4, after V lost 4 bases and J lost 7 bases. This TCR was sampled from a human donor in good health. This chain joins TRBV5-1 and TRBJ2-7; 14 bases match TRBD2. Sequences were obtained from T cells isolated from PBMCs. CDR3 protein: CASSETSGRGEQYF. In DNA form, the CDR3 reads TGCGCCAGCAGCGAGACTAGCGGGAGGGGAGAGCAGTACTTC.